The next 22 T cell receptor beta chains were all read from a single sample in a study of a mutant IDH1 vaccine in newly diagnosed glioma. These receptors have no identified antigens. TCRdb keeps only in-frame clones here, not all; method: immunoSEQ multiplex PCR. The sample yields about 21,000 clones, roughly 86% seen once. Time point reported: week 11, during vaccination. Vaccinated patients received 300 ug of mutant IDH1 20-mer peptide per dose, with topical imiquimod. Source: PBMCs, taken from a glioma patient whose treatment included an IDH1 peptide vaccine. These receptor sequences come from a woman aged 40 to 50 with glioma.

V usage is TRBV2 and J usage is TRBJ1-2, with D unclear. This CDR3 has 14 residues. Trimming took 6 bases from V and 4 from J, leaving 15 bases between them. Looked up from germline, CDR1 is SNHLY and CDR2 is FYNNEI. CDR3 coding DNA: TGTGCCAGCAGGCCCGGACCAACACCCTATGGCTACACCTTC. Residues: CASRPGPTPYGYTF.

The chain employs TRBV5-1 and TRBJ1-4; D remains ambiguous. There are 14 residues in the CDR3. CDR1 and CDR2 (germline): SGHRS, YFSETQ. Trimming shortened V by 5 bases and J by 1 base, and 9 bases separated the two germline ends. The CDR3, as DNA: TGCGCCAGCAGAGAACGGATAACTAATGAAAAACTGTTTTTT. Protein sequence: CASRERITNEKLFF. The whole variable domain, remainder taken from reference TRBV5-1 and TRBJ1-4, is KAGVTQTPRYLIKTRGQQVTLSCSPISGHRSVSWYQQTPGQGLQFLFEYFSETQRNKGNFPGRFSGRQFSNSRSEMNVSTLELGDSALYLCASRERITNEKLFFGSGTQLSVL.

V is TRBV12-5 and J is TRBJ1-2; weak D call: TRBD1 (6 bases). The CDR3 runs to 15 residues. The germline gives CDR1 LGHNT, CDR2 FRNRAP. V shed 5 bases and J shed 4 bases, with 17 bases lying between them. The CDR3 loop reads CASGPTGHLIYGYTF. In DNA, the CDR3 is TGTGCTAGTGGTCCAACGGGACACCTTATCTATGGCTACACCTTC. Full variable domain (outside the CDR3, taken from reference TRBV12-5 and TRBJ1-2): DARVTQTPRHKVTEMGQEVTMRCQPILGHNTVFWYRQTMMQGLELLAYFRNRAPLDDSGMPKDRFSAEMPDATLATLKIQPSEPRDSAVYFCASGPTGHLIYGYTFGSGTRLTVV.

The chain's CDR3 is CAWSRIGLAGSDEQYF. CDR3 DNA: TGTGCCTGGAGTCGAATCGGACTAGCGGGATCCGACGAGCAGTACTTC. The rearrangement links TRBV30 to TRBJ2-7; 12 positions agree with TRBD2. The CDR3 runs to 16 residues. CDR1 is GTSNPN, CDR2 SVGIG, per germline (reference sequence). J was trimmed by 5 bases and V by 2 bases; bases with no gene match: 10.

The chain has TRBV13 and TRBJ2-2; D is uncertain. The CDR3 sequence is 13 residues long. Germline assignment: CDR1 PRHDT and CDR2 FYEKMQ (reference sequence). The V end was cut by 2 bases, the J end by 7 bases, with 8 bases between. The CDR3 is CASSLSYDGELFF. CDR3 bases: TGTGCCAGCAGCTTATCGTACGACGGGGAGCTGTTTTTT.

Only a few counts were recorded for this clone. V and J are TRBV2 and TRBJ1-2; D call uncertain. This CDR3 is 11 amino acids long. V dropped 11 bases and J dropped 4 bases, with 11 bases sitting between them. Germline V CDR1 and CDR2: SNHLY, FYNNEI. Here the CDR3 DNA reads TGTGCCGCGCAGGTGGCCTATGGCTACACCTTC. Amino acids: CAAQVAYGYTF. Using reference TRBV2 and TRBJ1-2 for the parts outside the CDR3, the full variable domain is EPEVTQTPSHQVTQMGQEVILRCVPISNHLYFYWYRQILGQKVEFLVSFYNNEISEKSEIFDDQFSVERPDGSNFTLKIRSTKLEDSAMYFCAAQVAYGYTFGSGTRLTVV.

J is TRBJ2-7 and V is TRBV19; 9 bases line up with TRBD2. V was pared by 1 base and J by 4 bases, with 11 bases of the junction left unmatched. Germline V gene lookup returns CDR1 LNHDA and CDR2 SQIVND (reference sequence). The CDR3 length is 17 residues. CDR3 in DNA: TGTGCCAGTAGTATAGGGTCCGGCCTAGCGGGGATTTACGAGCAGTACTTC. It encodes CASSIGSGLAGIYEQYF.

The chain has TRBV19 and TRBJ1-1, with TRBD1 matching 11 bases. After removal of 2 bases from V and 1 base from J, the junction contained 9 bases not matched to a gene. The germline V gene encodes CDR1 LNHDA and CDR2 SQIVND (reference sequence). The CDR3 is 18 amino acids. CDR3 protein: CASSIISGTGGRNTEAFF. DNA of the CDR3: TGTGCCAGTAGTATAATTTCGGGGACAGGGGGGAGGAACACTGAAGCTTTCTTT. Drawing the rest from reference TRBV19 and TRBJ1-1, the complete variable domain is DGGITQSPKYLFRKEGQNVTLSCEQNLNHDAMYWYRQDPGQGLRLIYYSQIVNDFQKGDIAEGYSVSREKKESFPLTVTSAQKNPTAFYLCASSIISGTGGRNTEAFFGQGTRLTVV.

The chain links TRBV7-8 to TRBJ1-5; 11 bases agree with TRBD1. V shed 5 bases and J 10 bases; nucleotides not matched to a gene: 13. The germline V gene has CDR1 SGHVS and CDR2 FQNEAQ. This CDR3 comprises 16 residues. The chain's CDR3 is CASSLRDRGTESPQHF. The CDR3 DNA sequence: TGTGCCAGCAGCCTACGGGACAGGGGGACCGAGTCCCCCCAGCATTTT. Filled out from reference TRBV7-8 and TRBJ1-5, the complete variable domain reads GAGVSQSPRYKVAKRGQDVALRCDPISGHVSLFWYQQALGQGPEFLTYFQNEAQLDKSGLPSDRFFAERPEGSVSTLKIQRTQQEDSAVYLCASSLRDRGTESPQHFGDGTRLSIL.

This chain joins TRBV27 and TRBJ1-2, with 11 nucleotides matching TRBD1. Germline values: CDR1 MNHEY, CDR2 SMNVEV (reference sequence). Trimming took 6 bases from V and 4 from J; bases not matched to a gene: 16. This CDR3 has 18 residues. CDR3 residues: CASRQTWTGGGLLYGYTF. In DNA, the CDR3 is TGTGCCAGCAGACAAACCTGGACAGGGGGCGGGCTACTCTATGGCTACACCTTC.

The chain is built from TRBV2 and TRBJ1-5; TRBD1 matches 8 bases. The CDR3 is made up of 16 amino acids. From germline, CDR1 is SNHLY and CDR2 FYNNEI. The trim removed 6 bases at V and 3 bases at J, leaving 10 bases unmatched. The CDR3 DNA sequence: TGTGCCAGCAGGTCCCAGGGGGCAGGACTCAATCAGCCCCAGCATTTT. Translation: CASRSQGAGLNQPQHF.

The V gene is TRBV7-9, the J gene TRBJ1-1, with a weak D call TRBD1 (6 bases). Per the germline V gene, CDR1 is SEHNR and CDR2 is FQNEAQ (reference sequence). Trimming took off 1 base at V and 1 base at J, with 10 bases between the two ends. This CDR3 is built from 15 residues. This CDR3 is CASSLVTGWNTEAFF. In DNA form, the CDR3 reads TGTGCCAGCAGCTTAGTTACAGGGTGGAACACTGAAGCTTTCTTT.

The gene calls are TRBV4-1 and TRBJ2-2, with TRBD1 identical over 11 bases. Germline assignment: CDR1 MGHRA and CDR2 YSYEKL. The CDR3 runs to 17 residues. V shed 5 bases, J shed 5 bases, and the junction held 10 bases outside the gene matches. The CDR3, as DNA: TGCGCCAGCAGCTACCTAGGGGGACAGGGGGGGACCGGGGAGCTGTTTTTT. Residues: CASSYLGGQGGTGELFF.

The chain joins TRBV9 to TRBJ2-3; D is unclear. The CDR3 length is 14 residues. Trimming left V 5 bases short and J 1 base short, with 11 bases between. Germline assignment: CDR1 SGDLS and CDR2 YYNGEE. The CDR3 spells CASSRRRGTDTQYF. The CDR3 DNA sequence: TGTGCCAGCAGTAGGAGAAGGGGCACAGATACGCAGTATTTT.

This rearrangement joins TRBV6-6 to TRBJ2-7, with D hard to call. Germline CDR1 MNHNY, CDR2 SVGAGI (reference sequence). This CDR3 region has 13 residues. Trimming pared 2 bases from V and 7 bases from J, leaving 12 bases between. The CDR3 loop is CASSYQDPSEQYF. The CDR3 DNA reads TGTGCCAGCAGTTACCAGGACCCCTCGGAGCAGTACTTC.

The sample holds a few counts of this clone. The genes are TRBV30 and TRBJ1-5; D call uncertain. The CDR3 contains 13 residues. Germline assignment: CDR1 GTSNPN and CDR2 SVGIG (reference sequence). Trimming left V 3 bases short and J 11 bases short, with 17 bases between. The CDR3 sequence: CAWSTPGAGTQHF. CDR3 DNA sequence: TGTGCCTGGAGCACCCCGGGCGCGGGGACCCAGCATTTT.

The chain carries TRBV10-1 and TRBJ2-7; maybe TRBD1 (6 bases). The germline V and J ends were trimmed by 0 bases and 5 bases, with 17 bases remaining between them. In germline, CDR1 is WNHNN, CDR2 SYGVQD (reference sequence). The CDR3 contains 16 residues. The CDR3 is CASSESEGGNRDEQYF. The CDR3, as DNA: TGCGCCAGCAGTGAGTCGGAAGGGGGAAATCGGGACGAGCAGTACTTC.

The rearrangement joins TRBV4-2 to TRBJ2-7, with D perhaps TRBD2 (6 bases). CDR1 is LGHNA and CDR2 is YNFKEQ in the germline V gene. V was pared by 4 bases and J by 2 bases, with 12 bases between. The CDR3 has 14 amino acids. CDR3 sequence reads: CASSPAAGPYEQYF. CDR3 nucleotide sequence: TGTGCCAGCAGCCCGGCGGCGGGACCCTACGAGCAGTACTTC.

The V and J genes are TRBV4-3 and TRBJ2-3; TRBD2 agrees at 10 bases. V lost 2 bases, J lost 7 bases, and 15 bases stayed unmatched. The CDR3 has 18 amino acids. In germline, CDR1 is LGHNA, CDR2 YSLEER. The CDR3 loop reads CASSQSPRAAGGLNTQYF. The CDR3 coding sequence is TGCGCCAGCAGCCAAAGCCCCAGGGCAGCGGGGGGGCTCAATACGCAGTATTTT.

The V and J genes are TRBV4-1 and TRBJ1-2; possibly TRBD1 for D (6 bases). Germline-derived CDR1 and CDR2 are MGHRA and YSYEKL. The CDR3 sequence is 14 residues long. V shed 0 bases and J shed 4 bases, with 9 bases lying between them. As DNA, the CDR3 is TGCGCCAGCAGCCAAGATCAGGGGACCTATGGCTACACCTTC. Protein product: CASSQDQGTYGYTF.

V and J are TRBV5-6 and TRBJ1-1, with D possibly TRBD1 on 6 matching bases. V gave up 2 bases and J gave up 10 bases, with 9 bases separating them. The germline V gene has CDR1 SGHDT and CDR2 YYEEEE. The CDR3 length is 11 residues. This CDR3 is CASSLGGVAFF. CDR3 DNA sequence: TGTGCCAGCAGCTTAGGGGGTGTAGCTTTCTTT.

The CDR3 DNA follows: TGTGCCAGCAGTGCACAGGGCCTGAGTAGGTCTGGAAACACCATATATTTT. As protein: CASSAQGLSRSGNTIYF. This chain uses TRBV2 with TRBJ1-3, with TRBD1 as a possible D gene (6 bases). Deletions cut 4 bases from V and 1 base from J, with 17 bases between. The germline V gene encodes CDR1 SNHLY and CDR2 FYNNEI. The CDR3 is 17 residues long.